The source of this T cell receptor (beta chain) is a study of a mutant IDH1 vaccine in newly diagnosed glioma. The wider study: Vaccination followed radiotherapy alone by 4-6 weeks, or accompanied temozolomide cycles.

In this sample, this clone turned up once. Its antigen is undetermined. Assay used: immunoSEQ multiplex PCR; TCRdb lists only in-frame clones, some missing. The sample contains under 150,000 clones, 85% to 90% of which appear only once. Time point meaning: week 11, during vaccination. Vaccination used 300 ug of mutant IDH1 20-mer peptide per dose, with topical imiquimod. CDR1 SGHRS and CDR2 YFSETQ come from the germline V gene. The V end was cut by 7 bases, the J end by 0 bases, with 8 bases between. There are 14 residues in the CDR3. Sequenced here: PBMCs, sampled from a glioma patient whose treatment included an IDH1 peptide vaccine. This receptor was identified in a woman in her forties or fifties with glioma. This chain uses TRBV5-1 with TRBJ1-6; TRBD1 might be the D (5 bases). CDR3 sequence reads: CASGDGSYNSPLHF. The CDR3 coding sequence is TGCGCCAGCGGGGACGGCTCCTATAATTCACCCCTCCACTTT.